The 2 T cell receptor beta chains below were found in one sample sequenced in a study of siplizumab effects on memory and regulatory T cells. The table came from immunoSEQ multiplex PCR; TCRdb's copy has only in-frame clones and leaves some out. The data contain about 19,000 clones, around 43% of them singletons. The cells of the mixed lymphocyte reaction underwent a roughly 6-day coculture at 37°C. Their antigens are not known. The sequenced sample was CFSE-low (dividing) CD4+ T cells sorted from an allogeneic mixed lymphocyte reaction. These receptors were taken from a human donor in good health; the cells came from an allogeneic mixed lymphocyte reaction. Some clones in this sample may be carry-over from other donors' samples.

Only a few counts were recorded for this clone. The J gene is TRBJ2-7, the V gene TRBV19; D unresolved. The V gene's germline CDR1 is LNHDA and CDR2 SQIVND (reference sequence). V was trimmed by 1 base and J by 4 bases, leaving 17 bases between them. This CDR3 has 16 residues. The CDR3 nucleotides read TGTGCCAGTAGTATAGGTCGTCCCCCAGGCGCGTACGAGCAGTACTTC. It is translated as CASSIGRPPGAYEQYF.

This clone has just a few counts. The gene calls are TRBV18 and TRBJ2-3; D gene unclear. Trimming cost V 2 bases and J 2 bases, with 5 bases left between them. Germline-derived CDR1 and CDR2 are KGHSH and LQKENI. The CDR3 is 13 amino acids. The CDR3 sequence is CASSPRLTDTQYF. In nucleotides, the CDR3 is TGTGCCAGCTCACCAAGGCTCACAGATACGCAGTATTTT.